Below, 4 T cell receptor beta chains from the same sample are listed, as sequenced in a study of glioma-infiltrating T cells after dendritic cell vaccination. The table came from immunoSEQ multiplex PCR; TCRdb's copy has only in-frame clones and leaves some out. The sample consists of approximately 100,000 clones, roughly four fifths of them appearing once. This sample comprised blood, obtained before dendritic cell vaccination. These receptors came from a human donor with glioblastoma.

The CDR3 nucleotides read TGCAGCGTCACAAGGGAGGGTGGAGAGACCCAGTACTTC. This encodes CSVTREGGETQYF. The chain joins TRBV29-1 to TRBJ2-5; 7 bases match TRBD2. Per the germline V gene, CDR1 is SQVTM and CDR2 is ANQGSEA. CDR3 length equals 13 residues. The trim removed 6 bases at V and 4 bases at J, leaving 8 bases unmatched.

The V call is TRBV29-1, the J call TRBJ2-1, with D maybe TRBD2 (6 bases). The CDR3 extends over 17 amino acids. The germline V gene has CDR1 SQVTM and CDR2 ANQGSEA. The ends were cut back, 0 bases at V and 0 bases at J, with 15 bases in the middle. CDR3 nucleotides: TGCAGCGTTGAAGAGGGAACCGGGACTGCCTCCTACAATGAGCAGTTCTTC. Translation: CSVEEGTGTASYNEQFF.

The rearrangement uses TRBV7-8 and TRBJ2-1; perhaps TRBD1 as D (7 bases). Germline CDR1 and CDR2: SGHVS and FQNEAQ. The CDR3 totals 15 residues. The V and J ends lost 1 base and 10 bases respectively, with 17 bases between them. CDR3 bases: TGTGCCAGCAGCTTAGATTGGACAGGCGCGGGGGAGCAGTTCTTC. As protein: CASSLDWTGAGEQFF.

As to this clone: Within the sample, other DNA sequences also encode this same CDR3. The chain links TRBV19 to TRBJ2-7; 8 bases are a match to TRBD1. V was pared by 5 bases and J by 2 bases, with 8 bases of the junction left unmatched. This CDR3 contains 15 residues. Germline-derived CDR1 and CDR2 are LNHDA and SQIVND (reference sequence). The CDR3, as DNA: TGTGCCAGTAGTTCGACCGGGACAGGAGCCTACGAGCAGTACTTC. Translation: CASSSTGTGAYEQYF.